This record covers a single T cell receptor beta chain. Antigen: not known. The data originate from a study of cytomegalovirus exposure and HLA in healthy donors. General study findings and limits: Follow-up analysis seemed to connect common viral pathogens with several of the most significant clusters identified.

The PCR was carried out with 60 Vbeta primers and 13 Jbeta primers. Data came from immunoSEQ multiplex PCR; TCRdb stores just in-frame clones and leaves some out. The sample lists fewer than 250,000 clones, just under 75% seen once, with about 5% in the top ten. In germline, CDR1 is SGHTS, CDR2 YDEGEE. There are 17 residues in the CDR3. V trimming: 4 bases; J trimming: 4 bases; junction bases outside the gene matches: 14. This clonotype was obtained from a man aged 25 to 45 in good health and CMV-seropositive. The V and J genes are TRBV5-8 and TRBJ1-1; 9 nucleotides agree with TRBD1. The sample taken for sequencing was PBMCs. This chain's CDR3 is CASSPVPGQGSGTEAFF. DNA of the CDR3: TGTGCCAGCAGCCCGGTCCCGGGACAGGGCTCCGGCACTGAAGCTTTCTTT.